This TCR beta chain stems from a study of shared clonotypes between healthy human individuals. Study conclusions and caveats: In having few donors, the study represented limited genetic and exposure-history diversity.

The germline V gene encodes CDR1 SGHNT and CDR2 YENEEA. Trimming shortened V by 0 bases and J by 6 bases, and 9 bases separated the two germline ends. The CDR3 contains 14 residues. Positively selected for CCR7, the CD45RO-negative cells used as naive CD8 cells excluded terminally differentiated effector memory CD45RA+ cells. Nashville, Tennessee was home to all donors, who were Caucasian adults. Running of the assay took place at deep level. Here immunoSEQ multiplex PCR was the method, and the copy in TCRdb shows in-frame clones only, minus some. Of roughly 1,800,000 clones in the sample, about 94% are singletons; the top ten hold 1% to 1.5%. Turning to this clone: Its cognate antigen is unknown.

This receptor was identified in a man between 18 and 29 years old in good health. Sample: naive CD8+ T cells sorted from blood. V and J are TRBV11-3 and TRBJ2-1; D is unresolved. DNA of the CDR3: TGTGCCAGCAGCTTAGATGGGCCTCGCAATGAGCAGTTCTTC. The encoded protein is CASSLDGPRNEQFF.